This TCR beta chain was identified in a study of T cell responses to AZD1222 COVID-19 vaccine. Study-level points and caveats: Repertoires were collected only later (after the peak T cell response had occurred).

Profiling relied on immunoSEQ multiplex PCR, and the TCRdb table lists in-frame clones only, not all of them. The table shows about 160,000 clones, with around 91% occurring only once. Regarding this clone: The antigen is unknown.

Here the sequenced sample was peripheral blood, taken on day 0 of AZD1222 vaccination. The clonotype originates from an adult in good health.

CDR3 bases: TGCGCCAGCAGCTTGGCCGGAGGGGACATTGGCTACACCTTC. Its protein is CASSLAGGDIGYTF. The chain carries TRBV5-1 and TRBJ1-2; maybe TRBD1 (6 bases). Per the germline V gene, CDR1 is SGHRS and CDR2 is YFSETQ. Trimming left V 0 bases short and J 7 bases short, with 13 bases between. The CDR3 contains 14 residues.